This section outlines one T cell receptor beta chain sequence together with its context. This table comes from immunoSEQ multiplex PCR, and its TCRdb copy is limited to in-frame clones, with some not included. The table includes about 82,000 clones, around four fifths detected once. CDR1 and CDR2 (germline): MNHEY, SVGAGI. The CDR3 sequence is 15 residues long. The V and J ends lost 6 bases and 4 bases respectively, with 16 bases between them. This specimen comes from a study of OX40 agonist ivuxolimab in advanced cancers. J is TRBJ1-5 and V is TRBV6-5, with D uncertain. The specimen comprised CD4+ or CD8+ T cells sorted from blood, sampled in a trial of the OX40 agonist ivuxolimab. The sequence was obtained from an adult with an advanced solid tumor such as melanoma, head and neck, liver or kidney cancer. The CDR3 region has the DNA TGTGCCAGCAGCCCTCGCCGGGAACCTAATCAGCCCCAGCATTTT. Encoded protein: CASSPRREPNQPQHF.